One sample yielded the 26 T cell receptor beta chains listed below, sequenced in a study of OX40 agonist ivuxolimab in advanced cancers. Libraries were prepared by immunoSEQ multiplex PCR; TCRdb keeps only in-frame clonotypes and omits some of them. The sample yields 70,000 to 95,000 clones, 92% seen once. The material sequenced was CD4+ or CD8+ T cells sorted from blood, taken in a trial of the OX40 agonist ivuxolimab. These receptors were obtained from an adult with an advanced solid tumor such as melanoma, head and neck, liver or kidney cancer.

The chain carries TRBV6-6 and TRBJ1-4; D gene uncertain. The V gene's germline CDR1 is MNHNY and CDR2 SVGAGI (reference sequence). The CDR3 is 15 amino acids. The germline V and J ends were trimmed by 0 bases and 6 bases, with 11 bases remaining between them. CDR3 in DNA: TGTGCCAGCAGTTACTCCCAAGGGTATGATGAAAAACTGTTTTTT. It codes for CASSYSQGYDEKLFF.

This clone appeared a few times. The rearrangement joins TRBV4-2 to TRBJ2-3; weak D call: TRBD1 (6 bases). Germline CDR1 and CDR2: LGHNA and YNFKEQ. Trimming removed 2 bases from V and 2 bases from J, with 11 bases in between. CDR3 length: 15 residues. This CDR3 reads CASSQTGQPTDTQYF. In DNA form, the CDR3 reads TGTGCCAGCAGCCAAACGGGACAACCCACAGATACGCAGTATTTT.

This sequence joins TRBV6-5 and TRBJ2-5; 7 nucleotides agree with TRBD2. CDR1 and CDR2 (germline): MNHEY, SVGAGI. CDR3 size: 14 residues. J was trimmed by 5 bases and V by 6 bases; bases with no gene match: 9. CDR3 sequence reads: CASSHGGTGETQYF. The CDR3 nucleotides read TGTGCCAGCAGCCACGGGGGGACCGGGGAGACCCAGTACTTC.

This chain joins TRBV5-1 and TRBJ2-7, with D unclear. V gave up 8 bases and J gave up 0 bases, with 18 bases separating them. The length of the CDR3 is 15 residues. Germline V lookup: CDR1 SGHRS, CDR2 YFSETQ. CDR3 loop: CARILFERDSYEQYF. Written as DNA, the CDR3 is TGCGCCAGAATACTATTCGAAAGGGACTCCTACGAGCAGTACTTC. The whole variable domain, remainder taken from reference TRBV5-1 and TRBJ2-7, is KAGVTQTPRYLIKTRGQQVTLSCSPISGHRSVSWYQQTPGQGLQFLFEYFSETQRNKGNFPGRFSGRQFSNSRSEMNVSTLELGDSALYLCARILFERDSYEQYFGPGTRLTVT.

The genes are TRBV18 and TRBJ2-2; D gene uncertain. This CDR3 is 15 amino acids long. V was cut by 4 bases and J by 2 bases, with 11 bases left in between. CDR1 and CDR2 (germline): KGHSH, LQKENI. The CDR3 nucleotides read TGTGCCAGCTCACTCTACAGCCCAAACACCGGGGAGCTGTTTTTT. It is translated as CASSLYSPNTGELFF.

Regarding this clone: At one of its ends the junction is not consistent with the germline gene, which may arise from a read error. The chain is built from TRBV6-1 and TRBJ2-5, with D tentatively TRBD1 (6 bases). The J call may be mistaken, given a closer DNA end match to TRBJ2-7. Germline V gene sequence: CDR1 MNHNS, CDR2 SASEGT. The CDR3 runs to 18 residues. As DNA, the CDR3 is TGTGTCAGCAGTGAAGTCTTGAGGACAGACCGATTATCCTACGAGCAGTACTTC. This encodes CVSSEVLRTDRLSYEQYF.

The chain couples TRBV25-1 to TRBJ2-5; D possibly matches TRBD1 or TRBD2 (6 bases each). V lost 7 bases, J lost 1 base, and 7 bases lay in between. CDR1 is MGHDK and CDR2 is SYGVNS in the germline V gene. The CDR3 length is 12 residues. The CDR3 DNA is TGTGCCAGCAAGGGGGGCCAAGAGACCCAGTACTTC. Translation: CASKGGQETQYF. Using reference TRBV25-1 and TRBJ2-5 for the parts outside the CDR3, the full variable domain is EADIYQTPRYLVIGTGKKITLECSQTMGHDKMYWYQQDPGMELHLIHYSYGVNSTEKGDLSSESTVSRIRTEHFPLTLESARPSHTSQYLCASKGGQETQYFGPGTRLLVL.

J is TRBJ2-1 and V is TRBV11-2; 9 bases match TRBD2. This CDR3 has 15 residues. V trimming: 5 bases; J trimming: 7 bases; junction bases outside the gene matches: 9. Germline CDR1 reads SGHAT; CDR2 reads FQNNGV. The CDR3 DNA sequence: TGTGCCAGCAGCGCTAGGCTAGCGGGATTTAATGAGCAGTTCTTC. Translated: CASSARLAGFNEQFF.

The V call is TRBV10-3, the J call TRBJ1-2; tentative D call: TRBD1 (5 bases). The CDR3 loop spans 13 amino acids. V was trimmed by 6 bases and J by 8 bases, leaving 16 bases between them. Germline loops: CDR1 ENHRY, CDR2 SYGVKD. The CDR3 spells CAIREAGFGGYTF. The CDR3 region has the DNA TGTGCCATCAGAGAAGCAGGGTTCGGCGGCTACACCTTC.

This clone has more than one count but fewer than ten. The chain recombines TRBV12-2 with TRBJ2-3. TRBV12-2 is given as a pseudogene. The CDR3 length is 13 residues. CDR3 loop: CASRLEKGYTQYF. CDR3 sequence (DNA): TGTGCAAGTCGCTTAGAAAAGGGCTATACGCAGTATTTT.

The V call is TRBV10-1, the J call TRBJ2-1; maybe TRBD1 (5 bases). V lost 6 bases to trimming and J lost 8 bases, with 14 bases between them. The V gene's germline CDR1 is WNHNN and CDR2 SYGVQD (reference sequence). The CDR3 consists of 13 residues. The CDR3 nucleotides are TGCGCCAGCAGCCGACAGTTCCACCATGAGCAGTTCTTC. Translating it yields CASSRQFHHEQFF.

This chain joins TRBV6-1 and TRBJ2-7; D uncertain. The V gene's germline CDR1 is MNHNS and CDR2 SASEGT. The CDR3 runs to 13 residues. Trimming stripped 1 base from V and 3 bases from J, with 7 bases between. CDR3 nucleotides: TGTGCCAGCAGTGAAGGCACGTACTACGAGCAGTACTTC. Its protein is CASSEGTYYEQYF.

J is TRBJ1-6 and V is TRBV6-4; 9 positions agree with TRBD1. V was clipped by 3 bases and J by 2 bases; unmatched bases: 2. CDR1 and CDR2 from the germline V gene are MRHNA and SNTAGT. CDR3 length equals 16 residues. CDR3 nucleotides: TGTGCCAGCAGTGAGACAGGGGGGACCTATAATTCACCCCTCCACTTT. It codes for CASSETGGTYNSPLHF.

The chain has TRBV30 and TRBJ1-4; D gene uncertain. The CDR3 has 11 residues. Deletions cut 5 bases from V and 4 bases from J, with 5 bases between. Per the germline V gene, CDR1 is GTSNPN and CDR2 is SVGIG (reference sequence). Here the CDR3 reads CAWGNNEKLFF. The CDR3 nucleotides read TGTGCCTGGGGGAATAATGAAAAACTGTTTTTT.

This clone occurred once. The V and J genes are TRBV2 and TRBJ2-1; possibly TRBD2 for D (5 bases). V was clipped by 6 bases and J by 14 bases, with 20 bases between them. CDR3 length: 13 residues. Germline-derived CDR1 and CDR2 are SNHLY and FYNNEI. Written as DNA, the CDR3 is TGTGCCAGCAGGGGCCCCCCGGGGAGCCTTGAGTTCTTC. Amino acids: CASRGPPGSLEFF.

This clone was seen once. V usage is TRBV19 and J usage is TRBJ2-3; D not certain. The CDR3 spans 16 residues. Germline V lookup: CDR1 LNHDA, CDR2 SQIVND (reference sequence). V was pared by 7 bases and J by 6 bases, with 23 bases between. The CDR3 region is CASTLSLDPLTDTQYF. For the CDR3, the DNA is TGTGCCAGTACCCTCTCATTAGACCCGTTGACGGATACGCAGTATTTT.

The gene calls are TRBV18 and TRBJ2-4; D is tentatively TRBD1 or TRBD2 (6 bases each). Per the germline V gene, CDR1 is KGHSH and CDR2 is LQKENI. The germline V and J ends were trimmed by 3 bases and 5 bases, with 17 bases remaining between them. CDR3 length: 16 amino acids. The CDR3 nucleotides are TGTGCCAGCTCACCCCAGCCGCCGGGGGCAGAAAACATTCAGTACTTC. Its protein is CASSPQPPGAENIQYF. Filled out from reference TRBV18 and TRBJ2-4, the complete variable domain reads NAGVMQNPRHLVRRRGQEARLRCSPMKGHSHVYWYRQLPEEGLKFMVYLQKENIIDESGMPKERFSAEFPKEGPSILRIQQVVRGDSAAYFCASSPQPPGAENIQYFGAGTRLSVL.

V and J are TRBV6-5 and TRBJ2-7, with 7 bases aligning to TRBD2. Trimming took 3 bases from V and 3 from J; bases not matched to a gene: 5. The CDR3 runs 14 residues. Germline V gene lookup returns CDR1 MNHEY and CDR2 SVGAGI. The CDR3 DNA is TGTGCCAGCAGTTATTCGGGACTAAACTACGAGCAGTACTTC. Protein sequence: CASSYSGLNYEQYF.

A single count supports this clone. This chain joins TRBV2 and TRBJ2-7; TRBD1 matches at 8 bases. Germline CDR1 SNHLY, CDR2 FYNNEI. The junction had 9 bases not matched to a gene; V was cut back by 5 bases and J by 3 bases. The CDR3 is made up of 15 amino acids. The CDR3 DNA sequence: TGTGCCAGCAGTATGGGCCAGGGGGCTGTCTACGAGCAGTACTTC. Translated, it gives CASSMGQGAVYEQYF.

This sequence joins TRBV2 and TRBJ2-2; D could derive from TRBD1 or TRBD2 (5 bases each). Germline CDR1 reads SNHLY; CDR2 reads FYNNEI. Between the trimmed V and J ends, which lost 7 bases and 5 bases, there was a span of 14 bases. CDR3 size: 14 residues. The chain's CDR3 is CASNPGPRTGELFF. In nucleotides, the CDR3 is TGTGCCAGCAATCCGGGACCCAGAACCGGGGAGCTGTTTTTT.

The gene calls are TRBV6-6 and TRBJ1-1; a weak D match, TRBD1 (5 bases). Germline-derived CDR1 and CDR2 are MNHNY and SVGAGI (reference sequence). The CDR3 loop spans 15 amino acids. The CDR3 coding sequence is TGTTCAACCCAGGGACCATTATACATGAACACTGAAGCTTTCTTT. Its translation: CSTQGPLYMNTEAFF.

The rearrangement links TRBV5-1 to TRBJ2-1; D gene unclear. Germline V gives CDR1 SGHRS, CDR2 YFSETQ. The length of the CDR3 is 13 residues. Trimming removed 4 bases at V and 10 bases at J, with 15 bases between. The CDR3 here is CASSTYSYWEQFF. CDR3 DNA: TGCGCCAGCAGCACGTACTCGTATTGGGAGCAGTTCTTC.

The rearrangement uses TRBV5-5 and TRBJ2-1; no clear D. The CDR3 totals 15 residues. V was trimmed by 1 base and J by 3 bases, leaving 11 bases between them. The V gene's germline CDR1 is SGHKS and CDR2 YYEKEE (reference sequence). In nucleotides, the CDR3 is TGTGCCAGCAGCTTGCTCTCGGACGTCTACAATGAGCAGTTCTTC. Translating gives CASSLLSDVYNEQFF.

In DNA form, the CDR3 reads TGTGCCAGCACCAGGATCAGGGGCGGGGATTCACCCCTCCACTTT. Translation: CASTRIRGGDSPLHF. The chain uses TRBV6-5 and TRBJ1-6; D might be TRBD1 (6 bases). The CDR3 totals 15 residues. Germline V gives CDR1 MNHEY, CDR2 SVGAGI. With 7 bases removed from V and 8 bases from J, the gap between germline ends came to 18 bases.

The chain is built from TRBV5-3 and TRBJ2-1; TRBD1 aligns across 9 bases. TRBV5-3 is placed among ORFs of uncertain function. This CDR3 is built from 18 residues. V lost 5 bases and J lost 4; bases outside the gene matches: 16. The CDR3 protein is CARRPWDRALRMYNEQFF. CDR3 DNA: TGTGCCAGAAGACCCTGGGACAGGGCCCTGCGAATGTACAATGAGCAGTTCTTC.

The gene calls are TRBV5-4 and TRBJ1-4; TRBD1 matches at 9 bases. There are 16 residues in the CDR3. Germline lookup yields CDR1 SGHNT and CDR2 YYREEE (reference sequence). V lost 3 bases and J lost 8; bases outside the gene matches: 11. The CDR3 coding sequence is TGTGCCAGCAGCTCCGGACAGGGGAAGGCGGGGGAAAAACTGTTTTTT. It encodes CASSSGQGKAGEKLFF.